These 27 T cell receptor beta chains originate from one sample sequenced in a study of T-cell memory formation after mild COVID-19 (dated by TCRdb to about 2021). Library construction relied on 5' RACE. Instrument on record: Illumina NovaSeq 6000. TCRdb reworked the public reads: Q25 trimming with fastp, MiXCR clone assembly, productive beta chains retained. Every CDR3 protein is listed once, alongside the most common genes and DNA of its rows. Within this sample are roughly 250,000 distinct CDR3 sequences, with approximately 16% of them counted one time only. Of the sample, approximately 3.4% falls within the top ten clones. The sample taken for sequencing was PBMCs or a T cell subset sorted from them (not recorded which). These receptors all come from a young man who had mild COVID-19 (a few samples of this study predate the infection). The sample titles of this study are shuffled in the database, so cell type and time point are left out; the donor was told from shared clones.

This clonotype was counted many times. The V and J genes are TRBV20-1 and TRBJ2-2, with no clear D. The CDR3 covers 14 residues. Looked up from germline, CDR1 is DFQATT and CDR2 is SNEGSKA (reference sequence). The V end was cut by 0 bases, the J end by 0 bases, with 5 bases between. CDR3 DNA sequence: TGCAGTGCTAGAGACTCATCGAACACCGGGGAGCTGTTTTTT. As protein: CSARDSSNTGELFF.

J is TRBJ2-2 and V is TRBV4-1; maybe TRBD1 (6 bases). V was pared by 4 bases and J by 7 bases, with 10 bases between. From germline, CDR1 is MGHRA and CDR2 YSYEKL. This CDR3 is built from 13 residues. CDR3 coding DNA: TGCGCCAGCAGCCCCAGGGGTCGCGGGGAGCTGTTTTTT. It codes for CASSPRGRGELFF.

This clonotype was observed a few times. The chain is built from TRBV20-1 and TRBJ2-3; possible D gene TRBD2, 5 bases. CDR3 length equals 13 residues. CDR1 and CDR2 from the germline V gene are DFQATT and SNEGSKA (reference sequence). The V end was cut by 6 bases, the J end by 1 base, with 11 bases between. The CDR3 DNA is TGCAGTGCCGAGGCGGGCCGCACAGATACGCAGTATTTT. The encoded protein is CSAEAGRTDTQYF.

The rearrangement joins TRBV7-9 to TRBJ1-6, with TRBD1 as a possible D gene (5 bases). The CDR3 contains 19 residues. The V gene lost 3 bases and the J gene lost 1 base, with 19 bases spanning the gap. Germline V gives CDR1 SEHNR, CDR2 FQNEAQ (reference sequence). This chain's CDR3 is CASSFMGGRLSSYNSPLHF. CDR3 DNA sequence: TGTGCCAGCAGCTTTATGGGGGGACGGTTGAGTTCCTATAATTCACCCCTCCACTTT.

The genes are TRBV7-2 and TRBJ1-5, with unresolved D. The CDR3 spans 15 residues. The germline gives CDR1 SGHTA, CDR2 FQGNSA. V was shortened by 1 base and J by 2 bases, with 9 bases between the two germline ends. The CDR3 sequence is CASSLVAGGNQPQHF. CDR3 sequence (DNA): TGTGCCAGCAGCTTAGTGGCGGGAGGCAATCAGCCCCAGCATTTT.

The V and J genes are TRBV7-9 and TRBJ1-6; 8 bases agree with TRBD1. The CDR3 is 16 residues long. CDR1 and CDR2 (germline): SEHNR, FQNEAQ (reference sequence). The V and J ends lost 3 bases and 6 bases, in that order; junction bases with no gene match: 7. CDR3 loop: CASSFWTGTINSPLHF. The CDR3 bases are TGTGCCAGCAGCTTCTGGACAGGGACGATTAATTCACCCCTCCACTTT.

This clonotype was observed a handful of times. The chain combines TRBV9 with TRBJ2-5; 8 bases are a match to TRBD2. Germline V gives CDR1 SGDLS, CDR2 YYNGEE. The ends lost 2 bases at V and 5 bases at J; junction bases unmatched: 5. The CDR3 is 14 amino acids. The CDR3 sequence: CASSVAGGYETQYF. DNA for the CDR3: TGTGCCAGCAGCGTGGCGGGGGGCTATGAGACCCAGTACTTC. The whole variable domain, remainder taken from reference TRBV9 and TRBJ2-5, is DSGVTQTPKHLITATGQRVTLRCSPRSGDLSVYWYQQSLDQGLQFLIQYYNGEERAKGNILERFSAQQFPDLHSELNLSSLELGDSALYFCASSVAGGYETQYFGPGTRLLVL.

The CDR3 DNA sequence: TGTGCCAGCAGCTTGGGACGGGGGATAGCCACGCCAGATACGCAGTATTTT. It translates to CASSLGRGIATPDTQYF. This chain uses TRBV5-4 with TRBJ2-3; perhaps TRBD2 as D (6 bases). The CDR3 sequence is 17 residues long. Germline V CDR1 and CDR2: SGHNT, YYREEE (reference sequence). Trimming left V 0 bases short and J 4 bases short, with 18 bases between.

The chain couples TRBV29-1 to TRBJ2-3; 9 bases are a match to TRBD1. Germline V gene lookup returns CDR1 SQVTM and CDR2 ANQGSEA. V shed 6 bases and J 4 bases; nucleotides not matched to a gene: 8. CDR3 length: 14 residues. For the CDR3, the DNA is TGCAGCGTCCCGGACAGGGGTCGCCCAGATACGCAGTATTTT. Its protein is CSVPDRGRPDTQYF.

This chain links TRBV7-2 with TRBJ2-7, with TRBD1 matching 7 bases. Germline lookup yields CDR1 SGHTA and CDR2 FQGNSA. V lost 4 bases, J lost 2 bases, and 5 bases stayed unmatched. This CDR3 spans 14 amino acids. CDR3 sequence reads: CASSSPTGTYEQYV. DNA for the CDR3: TGTGCCAGCAGCTCCCCGACAGGGACCTACGAGCAGTACGTC.

This sequence joins TRBV4-1 and TRBJ2-3, with D perhaps given as TRBD1 or TRBD2 (5 bases each). The CDR3 has 15 amino acids. Germline-derived CDR1 and CDR2 are MGHRA and YSYEKL. V dropped 3 bases and J dropped 2 bases, with 12 bases sitting between them. The CDR3 reads CASSQGTLNTDTQYF. DNA of the CDR3: TGCGCCAGCAGCCAGGGGACCCTTAACACAGATACGCAGTATTTT.

This clonotype has just a few counts. J is TRBJ2-7 and V is TRBV20-1; 10 bases agree with TRBD1. CDR3 length: 15 amino acids. CDR1 and CDR2 (germline): DFQATT, SNEGSKA (reference sequence). The V gene end was trimmed by 3 bases and the J gene end by 0 bases; junction bases not matched to a gene: 5. The CDR3 coding sequence is TGCAGTGCTAGGGGAGACAGGGGGCACTCCTACGAGCAGTACTTC. Amino acids: CSARGDRGHSYEQYF.

This chain joins TRBV29-1 and TRBJ1-4; 7 bases align to TRBD1. Germline V gives CDR1 SQVTM, CDR2 ANQGSEA. This CDR3 region has 12 residues. J was trimmed by 5 bases and V by 7 bases; bases with no gene match: 4. CDR3 bases: TGCAGCGGAGGGGGCGAGAATGAAAAACTGTTTTTT. Its translation is CSGGGENEKLFF.

This clonotype was recorded a few times. The V and J genes are TRBV5-1 and TRBJ2-7; a possible D gene is TRBD1 (5 bases). Germline V CDR1 and CDR2: SGHRS, YFSETQ. V was pared by 0 bases and J by 6 bases, with 16 bases between. This CDR3 has 15 amino acids. CDR3 coding DNA: TGCGCCAGCAGCTTGGAGAACCCGACTGGGGCCGAGCAGTACTTC. It codes for CASSLENPTGAEQYF.

In its sample, this clonotype was seen a few times. The CDR3 coding sequence is TGCGCCAGCAGCCCCAGGGTTCTAGAGACCGGGGAGCTGTTTTTT. Protein sequence: CASSPRVLETGELFF. The chain uses TRBV4-3 and TRBJ2-2; D is perhaps TRBD1 (5 bases). The CDR3 consists of 15 residues. V lost 4 bases and J lost 5, with 14 bases in between. The germline gives CDR1 LGHNA, CDR2 YSLEER.

The chain joins TRBV5-1 to TRBJ2-5; 7 bases are shared with TRBD1. The CDR3 spans 15 residues. Trimming cost V 4 bases and J 9 bases; bases outside gene matches: 15. CDR1 is SGHRS, CDR2 YFSETQ, per germline. The chain's CDR3 is CASSPPWDSLSSQYF. The CDR3 DNA is TGCGCCAGCAGCCCCCCCTGGGACAGCCTATCTTCCCAGTACTTC.

The V gene is TRBV5-6, the J gene TRBJ2-3, with 7 bases fitting TRBD2. The CDR3 runs to 15 residues. V was clipped by 4 bases and J by 0 bases; unmatched bases: 5. Germline loops: CDR1 SGHDT, CDR2 YYEEEE. DNA of the CDR3: TGTGCCAGCAGCCTCCCCGGGGGGAGCACAGATACGCAGTATTTT. Its protein is CASSLPGGSTDTQYF.

The sample holds a few counts of this clonotype. The J gene is TRBJ2-1, the V gene TRBV11-3, with D maybe TRBD1 (6 bases). CDR1 and CDR2 from the germline V gene are SGHNT and YENEEA. V was clipped by 5 bases and J by 10 bases, with 12 bases between them. CDR3 length: 12 amino acids. The DNA of the CDR3 is TGTGCCAGCAGCCGCACCGGGACAGAGCAGTTCTTC. Its translation is CASSRTGTEQFF.

This clonotype was counted between two and nine times. The J gene is TRBJ1-1, the V gene TRBV4-2; 7 nucleotides line up with TRBD1. Germline CDR1 LGHNA, CDR2 YNFKEQ. This CDR3 comprises 16 residues. With 1 base clipped from V and 10 bases from J, the junction kept 15 bases outside the gene matches. The CDR3 here is CASSQVSVQGGRGAFF. CDR3 nucleotides: TGTGCCAGCAGCCAAGTGTCGGTGCAGGGGGGTCGTGGAGCTTTCTTT.

The V call is TRBV19, the J call TRBJ1-1, with TRBD1 matching 8 bases. Germline V CDR1 and CDR2: LNHDA, SQIVND (reference sequence). With 7 bases clipped from V and 3 bases from J, the junction kept 7 bases outside the gene matches. The CDR3 covers 14 residues. This CDR3 is CASNDRGGDTEAFF. DNA of the CDR3: TGTGCCAGTAATGACAGGGGAGGAGACACTGAAGCTTTCTTT.

The chain has TRBV12-3 or TRBV12-4 and TRBJ1-5; tentative D call: TRBD1 (6 bases). With 3 bases removed from V and 4 bases from J, the gap between germline ends came to 16 bases. CDR3 length: 16 residues. CDR3 region: CASSLSPDRRNQPQHF. The CDR3 DNA reads as TGTGCCAGCAGTTTGAGCCCTGACAGGAGAAATCAGCCCCAGCATTTT.

The chain has TRBV5-1 and TRBJ2-6; tentatively, D is TRBD1 (5 bases). Germline V gene lookup returns CDR1 SGHRS and CDR2 YFSETQ. V was pared by 0 bases and J by 4 bases, with 14 bases between. The CDR3 length is 17 residues. The CDR3 nucleotides read TGCGCCAGCAGCTTGGACAGGCGATTGGCAGGGGCCAACGTCCTGACTTTC. Its protein is CASSLDRRLAGANVLTF. Filled out from reference TRBV5-1 and TRBJ2-6, the complete variable domain reads KAGVTQTPRYLIKTRGQQVTLSCSPISGHRSVSWYQQTPGQGLQFLFEYFSETQRNKGNFPGRFSGRQFSNSRSEMNVSTLELGDSALYLCASSLDRRLAGANVLTFGAGSRLTVL.

The chain joins TRBV6-6 to TRBJ2-7; D not resolved. CDR1 is MNHNY and CDR2 is SVGAGI in the germline V gene (reference sequence). There are 15 residues in the CDR3. Trimming took off 0 bases at V and 0 bases at J, with 9 bases between the two ends. This CDR3 reads CASSYSNSLSYEQYF. The CDR3 DNA is TGTGCCAGCAGTTACTCGAACAGTCTCTCCTACGAGCAGTACTTC.

This clonotype was recorded a few times. The chain has TRBV28 and TRBJ2-3; D is uncertain. The germline V gene has CDR1 MDHEN and CDR2 SYDVKM. V was shortened by 9 bases and J by 4 bases, with 11 bases between the two germline ends. The CDR3 is made up of 12 amino acids. CDR3 region: CASFVSPDTQYF. The CDR3 DNA sequence: TGTGCCAGTTTCGTTTCCCCAGATACGCAGTATTTT.

This clonotype was counted a few times. CDR3 DNA sequence: TGTGCCAGCACCCTGGCCGGGGGGGGCAGGGATACGCAGTATTTT. Translated: CASTLAGGGRDTQYF. V is TRBV7-2 and J is TRBJ2-3, with 8 bases lining up with TRBD2. This CDR3 is 15 amino acids long. Germline V gives CDR1 SGHTA, CDR2 FQGNSA. After removal of 7 bases from V and 6 bases from J, the junction contained 12 bases not matched to a gene.

This chain links TRBV14 with TRBJ2-3, with D perhaps matching TRBD1 (5 bases). V was shortened by 0 bases and J by 10 bases, with 11 bases between the two germline ends. Germline CDR1 and CDR2: SGHDN and FVKESK. The CDR3 is 13 amino acids. The CDR3 is CASSQDLARAQYF. In nucleotides, the CDR3 is TGTGCCAGCAGCCAAGACCTGGCCAGGGCGCAGTATTTT.

In its sample, this clonotype was seen many times. The chain employs TRBV7-2 and TRBJ2-1; 8 bases line up with TRBD1. The V and J ends lost 2 bases and 3 bases, in that order; junction bases with no gene match: 6. The CDR3 sequence is 16 residues long. CDR1 and CDR2 (germline): SGHTA, FQGNSA. This CDR3 is CASSLMGQVLYNEQFF. CDR3 nucleotide sequence: TGTGCCAGCAGCTTAATGGGACAGGTCCTCTACAATGAGCAGTTCTTC.